Given below is one TCR beta chain in context. This entry belongs to a study of cytomegalovirus exposure and HLA in healthy donors. Germline CDR1 reads SGDLS; CDR2 reads YYNGEE. The CDR3 runs to 13 residues. Trimming stripped 0 bases from V and 2 bases from J, with 4 bases between. Vbeta (60) and Jbeta (13) primers were used in the PCR. Repertoires were generated with immunoSEQ multiplex PCR, while TCRdb's copy carries only in-frame clones and drops some. The data contain about 120,000 clones, 9.5% of them singletons. The sample comprised PBMCs. This sequence joins TRBV9 and TRBJ2-3; no clear D gene. The origin of this receptor is a man aged 25 to 40 in good health and CMV-seronegative. CDR3 DNA sequence: TGTGCCAGCAGCGTAGCAAACACAGATACGCAGTATTTT. Protein: CASSVANTDTQYF.